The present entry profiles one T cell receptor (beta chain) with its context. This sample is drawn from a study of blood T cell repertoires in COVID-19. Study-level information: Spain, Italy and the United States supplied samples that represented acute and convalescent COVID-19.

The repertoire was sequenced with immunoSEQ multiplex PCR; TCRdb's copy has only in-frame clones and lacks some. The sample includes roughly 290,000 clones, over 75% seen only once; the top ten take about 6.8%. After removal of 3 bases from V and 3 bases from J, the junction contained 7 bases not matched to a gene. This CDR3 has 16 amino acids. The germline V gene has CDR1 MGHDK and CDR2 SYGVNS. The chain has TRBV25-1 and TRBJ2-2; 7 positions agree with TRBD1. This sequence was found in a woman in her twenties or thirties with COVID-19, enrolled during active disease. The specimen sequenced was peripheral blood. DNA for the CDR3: TGTGCCAGCAGTGATCACAGGGGTGGAGACACCGGGGAGCTGTTTTTT. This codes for CASSDHRGGDTGELFF.